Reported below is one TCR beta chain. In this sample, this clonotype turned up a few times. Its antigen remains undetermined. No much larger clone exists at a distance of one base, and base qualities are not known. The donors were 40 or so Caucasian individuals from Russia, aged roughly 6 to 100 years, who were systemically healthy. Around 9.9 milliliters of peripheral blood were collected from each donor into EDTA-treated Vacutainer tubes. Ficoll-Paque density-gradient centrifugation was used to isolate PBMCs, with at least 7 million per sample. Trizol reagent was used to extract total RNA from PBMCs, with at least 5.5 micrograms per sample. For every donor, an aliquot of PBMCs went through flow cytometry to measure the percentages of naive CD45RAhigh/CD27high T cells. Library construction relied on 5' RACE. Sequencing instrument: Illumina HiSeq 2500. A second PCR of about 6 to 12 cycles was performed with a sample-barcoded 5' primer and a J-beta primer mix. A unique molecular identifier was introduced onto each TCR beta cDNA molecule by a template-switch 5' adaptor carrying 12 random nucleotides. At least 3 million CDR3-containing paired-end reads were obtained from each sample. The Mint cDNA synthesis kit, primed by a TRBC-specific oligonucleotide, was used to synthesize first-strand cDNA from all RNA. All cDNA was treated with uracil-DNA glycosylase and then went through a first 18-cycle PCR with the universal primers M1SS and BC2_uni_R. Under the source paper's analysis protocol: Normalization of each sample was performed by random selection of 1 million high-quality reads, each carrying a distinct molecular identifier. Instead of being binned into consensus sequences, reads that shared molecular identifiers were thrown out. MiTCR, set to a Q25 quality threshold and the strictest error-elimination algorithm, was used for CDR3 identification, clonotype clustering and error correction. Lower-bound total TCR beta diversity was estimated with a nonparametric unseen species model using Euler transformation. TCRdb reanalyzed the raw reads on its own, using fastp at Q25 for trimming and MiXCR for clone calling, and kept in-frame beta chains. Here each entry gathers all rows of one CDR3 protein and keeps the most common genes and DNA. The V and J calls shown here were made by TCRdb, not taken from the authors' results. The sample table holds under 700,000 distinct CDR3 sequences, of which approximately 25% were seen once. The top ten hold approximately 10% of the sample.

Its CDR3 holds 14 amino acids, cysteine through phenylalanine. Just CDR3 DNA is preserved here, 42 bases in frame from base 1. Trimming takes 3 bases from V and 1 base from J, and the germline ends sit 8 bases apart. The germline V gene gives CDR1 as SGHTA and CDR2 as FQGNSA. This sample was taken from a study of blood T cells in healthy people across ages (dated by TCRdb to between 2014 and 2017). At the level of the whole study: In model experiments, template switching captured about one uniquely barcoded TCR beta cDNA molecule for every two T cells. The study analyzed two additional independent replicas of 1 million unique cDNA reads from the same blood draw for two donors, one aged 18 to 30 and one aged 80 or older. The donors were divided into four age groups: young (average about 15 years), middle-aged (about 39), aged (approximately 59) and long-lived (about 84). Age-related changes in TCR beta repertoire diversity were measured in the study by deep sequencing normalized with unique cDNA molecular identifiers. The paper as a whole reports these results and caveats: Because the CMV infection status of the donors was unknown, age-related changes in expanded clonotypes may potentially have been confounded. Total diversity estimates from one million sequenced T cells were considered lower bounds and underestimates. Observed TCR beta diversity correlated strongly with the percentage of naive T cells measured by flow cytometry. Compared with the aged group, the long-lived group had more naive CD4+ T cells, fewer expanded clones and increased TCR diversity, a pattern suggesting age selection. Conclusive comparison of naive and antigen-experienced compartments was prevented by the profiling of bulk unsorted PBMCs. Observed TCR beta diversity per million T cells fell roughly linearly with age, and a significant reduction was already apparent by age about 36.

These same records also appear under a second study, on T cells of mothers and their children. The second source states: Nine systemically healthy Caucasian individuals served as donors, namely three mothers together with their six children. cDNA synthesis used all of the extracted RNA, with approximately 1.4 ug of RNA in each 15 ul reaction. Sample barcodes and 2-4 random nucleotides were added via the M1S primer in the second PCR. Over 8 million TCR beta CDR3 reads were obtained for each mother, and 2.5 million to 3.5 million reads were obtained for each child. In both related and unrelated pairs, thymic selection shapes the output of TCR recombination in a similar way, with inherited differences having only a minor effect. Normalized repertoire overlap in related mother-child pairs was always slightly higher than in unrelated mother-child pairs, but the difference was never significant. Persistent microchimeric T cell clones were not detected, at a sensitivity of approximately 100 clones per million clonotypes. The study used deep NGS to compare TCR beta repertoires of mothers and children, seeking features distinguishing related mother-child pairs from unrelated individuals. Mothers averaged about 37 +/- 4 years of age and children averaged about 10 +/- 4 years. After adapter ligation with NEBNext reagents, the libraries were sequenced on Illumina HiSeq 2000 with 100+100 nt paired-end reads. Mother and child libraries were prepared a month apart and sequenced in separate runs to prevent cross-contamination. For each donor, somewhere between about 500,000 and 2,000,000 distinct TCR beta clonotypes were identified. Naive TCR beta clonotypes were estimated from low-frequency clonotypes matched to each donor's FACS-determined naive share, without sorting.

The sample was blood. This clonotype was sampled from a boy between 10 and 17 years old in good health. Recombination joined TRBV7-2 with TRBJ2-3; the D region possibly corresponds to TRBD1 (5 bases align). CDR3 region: CASSFTGRTDTQYF. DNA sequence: TGTGCCAGCAGCTTTACAGGACGCACAGATACGCAGTATTTT.